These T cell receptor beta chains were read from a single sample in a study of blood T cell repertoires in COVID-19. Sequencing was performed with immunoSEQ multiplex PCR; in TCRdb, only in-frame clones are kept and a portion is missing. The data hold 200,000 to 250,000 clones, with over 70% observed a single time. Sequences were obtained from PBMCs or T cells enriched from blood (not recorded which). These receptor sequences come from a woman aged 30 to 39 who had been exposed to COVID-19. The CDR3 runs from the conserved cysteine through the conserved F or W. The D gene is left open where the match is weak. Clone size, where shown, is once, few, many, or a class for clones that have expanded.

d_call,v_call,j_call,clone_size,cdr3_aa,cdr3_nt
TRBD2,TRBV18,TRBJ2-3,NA,CASSPLFGLAGGTDTQYF,TGTGCCAGCTCACCACTATTCGGACTAGCGGGAGGGACAGATACGCAGTATTTT
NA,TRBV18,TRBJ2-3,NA,CASSPPKTAGTQYF,TGTGCCAGCTCACCACCGAAAACTGCGGGTACGCAGTATTTT
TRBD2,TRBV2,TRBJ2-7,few,CASKSGGSYEQYF,TGTGCCAGCAAGTCGGGAGGTTCCTACGAGCAGTACTTC
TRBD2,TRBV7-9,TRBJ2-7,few,CASSLVTREDSYEQYF,TGTGCCAGCAGCTTAGTTACGCGGGAGGACTCCTACGAGCAGTACTTC
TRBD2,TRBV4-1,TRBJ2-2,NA,CASSPGTSGRAYTGELFF,TGCGCCAGCAGCCCGGGGACTAGCGGGAGGGCCTACACCGGGGAGCTGTTTTTT
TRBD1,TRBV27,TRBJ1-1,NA,CASSSPQDREAFF,TGTGCCAGCAGTTCCCCCCAGGACAGGGAAGCTTTCTTT
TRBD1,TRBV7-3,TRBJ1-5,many,CASSTTGGNQPQHF,TGTGCCAGCAGCACGACAGGGGGCAATCAGCCCCAGCATTTT
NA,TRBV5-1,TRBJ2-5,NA,CASSLVPRGGETQYF,TGCGCCAGCAGCTTGGTACCCAGGGGTGGGGAGACCCAGTACTTC
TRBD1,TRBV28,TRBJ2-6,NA,CASSLGDRTISGANVLTF,TGTGCCAGCAGTCTAGGGGACAGGACTATCTCTGGGGCCAACGTCCTGACTTTC
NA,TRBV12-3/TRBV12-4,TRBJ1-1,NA,CASRIQWNTEAFF,TGTGCCAGCAGAATCCAGTGGAACACTGAAGCTTTCTTT
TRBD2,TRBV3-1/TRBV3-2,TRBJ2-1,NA,CASSLNAGLAGGNEQFF,TGTGCCAGCAGCCTGAATGCGGGACTAGCGGGAGGTAATGAGCAGTTCTTC
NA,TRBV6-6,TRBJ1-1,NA,CATSRKSGSTEAFF,TGTGCCACCTCGAGGAAGTCCGGCAGCACTGAAGCTTTCTTT
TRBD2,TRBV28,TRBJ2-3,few,CASSSGGSGDTQYF,TGTGCCAGCAGTTCGGGGGGATCGGGAGATACGCAGTATTTT
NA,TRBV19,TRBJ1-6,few,CASSWGRVYSPLHF,TGTGCCAGTTCCTGGGGGCGGGTCTATTCACCCCTCCACTTT
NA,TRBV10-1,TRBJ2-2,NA,CASSVIGSGELFF,TGCGCCAGCAGTGTTATCGGGAGCGGGGAGCTGTTTTTT
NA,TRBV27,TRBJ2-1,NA,CASSLSGGNEQFF,TGTGCCAGCAGTTTATCAGGGGGAAATGAGCAGTTCTTC
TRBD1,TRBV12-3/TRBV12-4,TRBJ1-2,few,CASSLRQGVGYTF,TGTGCCAGCAGTTTAAGGCAGGGGGTCGGCTACACCTTC
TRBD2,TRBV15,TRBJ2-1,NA,CATRPGLAAYNEQFF,TGTGCCACCAGACCGGGACTAGCGGCCTACAATGAGCAGTTCTTC
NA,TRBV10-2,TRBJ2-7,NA,CASSEGAYEQYF,TGCGCCAGCAGTGAAGGAGCCTACGAGCAGTACTTC
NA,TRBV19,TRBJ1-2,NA,CASSIGRAYGYTF,TGTGCCAGTAGTATCGGCAGGGCCTATGGCTACACCTTC
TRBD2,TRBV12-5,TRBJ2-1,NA,CASGSTRLAGGPSSYNEQFF,TGTGCTAGTGGTTCCACTCGACTAGCGGGAGGTCCGAGCTCCTACAATGAGCAGTTCTTC
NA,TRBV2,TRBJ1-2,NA,CASLPETIGVYGYTF,TGTGCCAGCCTACCGGAGACCATAGGTGTCTATGGCTACACCTTC
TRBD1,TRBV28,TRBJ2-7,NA,CASSLLGQGEGQYF,TGTGCCAGCAGTTTATTAGGACAGGGAGAGGGGCAGTACTTC
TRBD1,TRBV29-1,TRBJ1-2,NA,CSVVTGGNYGYTF,TGCAGCGTTGTTACAGGGGGCAACTATGGCTACACCTTC
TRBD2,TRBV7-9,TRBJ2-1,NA,CASTTRRTSGSLSSYNEQFF,TGTGCCAGCACCACCCGGAGGACTAGCGGGAGCTTAAGCTCCTACAATGAGCAGTTCTTC
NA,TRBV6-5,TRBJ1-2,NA,CASSYSIINYGYTF,TGTGCCAGCAGTTACTCTATTATTAACTATGGCTACACCTTC
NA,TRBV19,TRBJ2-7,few,CASRLDKAHEQYF,TGTGCCAGTAGGCTTGACAAGGCCCACGAGCAGTACTTC
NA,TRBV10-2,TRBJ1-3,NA,CASSESDTAGNTIYF,TGCGCCAGCAGTGAGTCCGACACCGCTGGAAACACCATATATTTT
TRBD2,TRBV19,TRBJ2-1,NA,CASTTSGNNEQFF,TGTGCCAGTACTACTAGCGGGAACAATGAGCAGTTCTTC
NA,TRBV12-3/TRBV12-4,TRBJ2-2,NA,CAGRLGSAGELFF,TGTGCCGGGAGACTAGGGTCGGCCGGGGAGCTGTTTTTT
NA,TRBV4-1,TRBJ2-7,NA,CASSPPSGDHEQYF,TGCGCCAGCAGCCCCCCATCAGGGGACCACGAGCAGTACTTC
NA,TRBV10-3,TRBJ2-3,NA,CAIRQGSSTDTQYF,TGTGCCATCAGGCAGGGGTCGAGCACAGATACGCAGTATTTT
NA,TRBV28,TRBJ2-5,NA,CATPFQETQYF,TGTGCCACCCCGTTCCAAGAGACCCAGTACTTC
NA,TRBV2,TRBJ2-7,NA,CASSSGTQRGYEQYF,TGTGCCAGCAGTTCCGGGACACAGAGGGGATACGAGCAGTACTTC
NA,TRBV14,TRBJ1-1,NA,CASSQVEGATEAFF,TGTGCCAGCAGCCAAGTGGAAGGGGCCACTGAAGCTTTCTTT
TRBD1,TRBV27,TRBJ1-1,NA,CASSRRQGFYTEAFF,TGTGCCAGCAGCCGCAGACAGGGGTTTTACACTGAAGCTTTCTTT
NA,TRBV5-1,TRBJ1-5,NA,CTSSLAINQPQHF,TGCACCAGCAGCTTGGCAATCAATCAGCCCCAGCATTTT
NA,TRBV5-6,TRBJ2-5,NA,CASSGVQETQYF,TGTGCCAGCAGCGGAGTGCAAGAGACCCAGTACTTC
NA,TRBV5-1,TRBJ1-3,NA,CASRAGQRSGNTIYF,TGCGCCAGCAGGGCCGGACAGAGATCTGGAAACACCATATATTTT
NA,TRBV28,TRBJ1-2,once,CASGHFGYTF,TGTGCCAGTGGACACTTTGGCTACACCTTC
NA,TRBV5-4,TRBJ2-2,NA,CASSQTTVKSGELFF,TGTGCCAGCAGCCAAACGACAGTAAAGTCCGGGGAGCTGTTTTTT
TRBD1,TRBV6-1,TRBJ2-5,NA,CASSERGRETQYF,TGTGCCAGCAGTGAAAGGGGGCGAGAGACCCAGTACTTC
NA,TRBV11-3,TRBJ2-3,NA,CASSLGDLRTGTDTQYF,TGTGCCAGCAGCTTAGGTGACTTAAGGACAGGCACAGATACGCAGTATTTT
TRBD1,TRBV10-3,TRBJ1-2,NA,CAISESTGGYGYTF,TGTGCCATCAGTGAGTCGACAGGGGGCTATGGCTACACCTTC
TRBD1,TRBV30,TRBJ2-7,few,CAWVRGLVGNTDEQYF,TGTGCCTGGGTGAGGGGGCTGGTCGGCAACACCGACGAGCAGTACTTC
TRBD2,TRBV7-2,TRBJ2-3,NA,CASSLSGSGGFSTDTQYF,TGTGCCAGCAGCTTAAGCGGGAGTGGGGGCTTTTCGACAGATACGCAGTATTTT
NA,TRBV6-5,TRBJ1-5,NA,CASSYRSVGNQPQHF,TGTGCCAGCAGTTATCGGAGCGTAGGCAATCAGCCCCAGCATTTT
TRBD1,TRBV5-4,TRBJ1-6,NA,CASSSPGQGVSPLHF,TGTGCCAGCAGCTCACCGGGACAGGGGGTCTCACCCCTCCACTTT
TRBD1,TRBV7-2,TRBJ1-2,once,CASSLEQGTGYTF,TGTGCCAGCAGCTTAGAACAGGGGACTGGCTACACCTTC
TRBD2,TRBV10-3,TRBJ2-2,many,CAIKGREAGELFF,TGTGCCATCAAGGGGCGGGAGGCTGGGGAGCTGTTTTTT
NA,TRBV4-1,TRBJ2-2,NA,CASSQDLSQGTNTGELFF,TGCGCCAGCAGCCAAGACCTTAGCCAGGGGACGAACACCGGGGAGCTGTTTTTT
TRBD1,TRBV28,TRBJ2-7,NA,CASSLWGQVYSYEQYF,TGTGCCAGCAGTTTATGGGGACAGGTCTACTCCTACGAGCAGTACTTC
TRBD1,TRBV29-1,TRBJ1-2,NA,CSVGLGTGWFKGYTF,TGCAGCGTTGGTTTGGGGACAGGGTGGTTTAAGGGCTACACCTTC
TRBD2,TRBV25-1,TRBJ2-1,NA,CASKGWPSGHEQFF,TGTGCCAGCAAAGGGTGGCCTAGCGGGCATGAGCAGTTCTTC
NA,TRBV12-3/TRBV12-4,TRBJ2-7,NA,CASVAGRGYEQYF,TGTGCCAGCGTTGCAGGGCGTGGATACGAGCAGTACTTC